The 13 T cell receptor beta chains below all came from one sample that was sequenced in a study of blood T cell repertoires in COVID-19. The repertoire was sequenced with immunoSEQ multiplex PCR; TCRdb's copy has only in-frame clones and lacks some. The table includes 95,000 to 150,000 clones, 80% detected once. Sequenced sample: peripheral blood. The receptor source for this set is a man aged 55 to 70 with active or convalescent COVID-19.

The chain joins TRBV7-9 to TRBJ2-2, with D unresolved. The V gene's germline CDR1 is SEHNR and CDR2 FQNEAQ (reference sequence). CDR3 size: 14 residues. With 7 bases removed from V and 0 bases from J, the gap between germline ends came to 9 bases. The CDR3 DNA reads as TGTGCCAGCACCCTAGGAACGAACACCGGGGAGCTGTTTTTT. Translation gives CASTLGTNTGELFF. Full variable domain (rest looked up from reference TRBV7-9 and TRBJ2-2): DTGVSQNPRHKITKRGQNVTFRCDPISEHNRLYWYRQTLGQGPEFLTYFQNEAQLEKSRLLSDRFSAERPKGSFSTLEIQRTEQGDSAMYLCASTLGTNTGELFFGEGSRLTVL.

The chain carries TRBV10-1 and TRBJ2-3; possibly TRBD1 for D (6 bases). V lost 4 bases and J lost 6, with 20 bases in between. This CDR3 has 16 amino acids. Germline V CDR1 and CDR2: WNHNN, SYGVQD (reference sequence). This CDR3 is CASSVGQQPFRDTQYF. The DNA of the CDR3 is TGCGCCAGCAGTGTAGGACAGCAACCTTTCAGGGATACGCAGTATTTT.

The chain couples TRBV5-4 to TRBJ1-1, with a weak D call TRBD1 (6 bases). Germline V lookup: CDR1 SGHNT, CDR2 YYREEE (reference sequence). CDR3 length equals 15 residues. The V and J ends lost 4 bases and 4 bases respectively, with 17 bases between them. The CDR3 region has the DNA TGTGCCAGCAGCCTCCCCGCCGGACAGATCACTGAAGCTTTCTTT. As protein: CASSLPAGQITEAFF.

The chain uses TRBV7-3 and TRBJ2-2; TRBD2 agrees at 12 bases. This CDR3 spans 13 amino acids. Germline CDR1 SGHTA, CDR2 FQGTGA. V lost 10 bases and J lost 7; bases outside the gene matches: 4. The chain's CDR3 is CATRLAGDGELFF. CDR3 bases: TGTGCCACAAGACTAGCGGGAGACGGGGAGCTGTTTTTT.

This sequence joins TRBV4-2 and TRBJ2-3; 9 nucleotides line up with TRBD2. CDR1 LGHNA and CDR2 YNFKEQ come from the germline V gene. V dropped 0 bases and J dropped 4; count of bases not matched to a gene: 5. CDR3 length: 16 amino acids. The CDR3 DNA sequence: TGTGCCAGCAGCCAAGATGCCGCGGGAGGGCCAGATACGCAGTATTTT. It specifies CASSQDAAGGPDTQYF.

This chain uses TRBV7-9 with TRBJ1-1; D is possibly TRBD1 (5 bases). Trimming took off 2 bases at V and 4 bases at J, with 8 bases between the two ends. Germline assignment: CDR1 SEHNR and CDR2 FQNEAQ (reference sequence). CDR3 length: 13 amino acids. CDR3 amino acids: CASSLLGGTEAFF. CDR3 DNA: TGTGCCAGCAGCTTATTGGGGGGCACTGAAGCTTTCTTT.

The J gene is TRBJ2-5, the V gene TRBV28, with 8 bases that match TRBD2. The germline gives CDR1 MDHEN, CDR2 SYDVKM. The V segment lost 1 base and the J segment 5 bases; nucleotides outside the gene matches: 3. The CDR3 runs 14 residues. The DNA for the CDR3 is TGTGCCAGCAGTTTATCAGCGGGAGTGGAGACCCAGTACTTC. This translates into CASSLSAGVETQYF.

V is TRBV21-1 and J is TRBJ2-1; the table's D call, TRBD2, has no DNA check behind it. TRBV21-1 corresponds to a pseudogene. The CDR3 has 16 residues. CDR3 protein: CASSKDKAGAGNEQFF. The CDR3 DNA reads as TGTGCCAGCAGCAAAGATAAAGCGGGAGCAGGCAATGAGCAGTTCTTC.

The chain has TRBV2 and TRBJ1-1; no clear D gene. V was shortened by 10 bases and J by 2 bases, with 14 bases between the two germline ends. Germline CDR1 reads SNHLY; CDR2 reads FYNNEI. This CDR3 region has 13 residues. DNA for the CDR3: TGTGCCAACATGGGAGAGATTAACACTGAAGCTTTCTTT. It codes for CANMGEINTEAFF.

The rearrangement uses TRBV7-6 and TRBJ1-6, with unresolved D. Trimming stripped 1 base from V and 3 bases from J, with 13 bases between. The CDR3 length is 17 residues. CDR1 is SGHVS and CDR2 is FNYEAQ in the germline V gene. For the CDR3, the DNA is TGTGCCAGCAGCTTAGTCCCGGGAAAGGACTATAATTCACCCCTCCACTTT. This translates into CASSLVPGKDYNSPLHF.

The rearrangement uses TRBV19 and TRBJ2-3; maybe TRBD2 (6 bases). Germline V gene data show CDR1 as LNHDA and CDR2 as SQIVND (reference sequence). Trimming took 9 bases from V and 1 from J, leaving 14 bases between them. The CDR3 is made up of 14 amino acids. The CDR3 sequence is CASTRVAGTDTQYF. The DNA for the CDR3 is TGTGCCAGCACAAGAGTAGCGGGCACAGATACGCAGTATTTT.

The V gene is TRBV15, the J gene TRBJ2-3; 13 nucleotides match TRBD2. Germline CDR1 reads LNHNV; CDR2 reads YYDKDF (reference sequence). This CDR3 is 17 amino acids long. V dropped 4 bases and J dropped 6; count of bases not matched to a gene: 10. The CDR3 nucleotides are TGTGCCACCAGCAATAGACTAGCGGGAGGAGTAGGCGATACGCAGTATTTT. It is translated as CATSNRLAGGVGDTQYF.

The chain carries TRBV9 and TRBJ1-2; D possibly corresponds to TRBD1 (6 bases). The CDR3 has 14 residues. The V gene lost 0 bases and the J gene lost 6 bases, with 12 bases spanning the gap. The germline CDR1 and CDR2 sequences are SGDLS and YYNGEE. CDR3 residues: CASSVVAGADGYTF. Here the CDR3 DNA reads TGTGCCAGCAGCGTAGTGGCAGGGGCGGATGGCTACACCTTC.